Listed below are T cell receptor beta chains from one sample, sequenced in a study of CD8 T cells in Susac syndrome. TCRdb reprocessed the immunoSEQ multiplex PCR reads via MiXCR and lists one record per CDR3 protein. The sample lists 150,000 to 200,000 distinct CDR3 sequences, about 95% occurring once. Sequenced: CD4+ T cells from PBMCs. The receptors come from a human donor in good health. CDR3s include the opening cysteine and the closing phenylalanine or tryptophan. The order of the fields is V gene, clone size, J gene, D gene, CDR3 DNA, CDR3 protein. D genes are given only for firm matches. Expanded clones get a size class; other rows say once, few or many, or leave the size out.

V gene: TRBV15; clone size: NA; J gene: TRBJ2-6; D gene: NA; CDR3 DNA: TGTGCCACCAGCAGAGATAATGGGGCCAACGTCCTGACTTTC; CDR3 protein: CATSRDNGANVLTF
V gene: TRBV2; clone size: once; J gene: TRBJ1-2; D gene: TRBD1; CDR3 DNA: TGTGCCAGCAGTGAACAGGGGGCAGACTATGGCTACACCTTC; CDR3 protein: CASSEQGADYGYTF
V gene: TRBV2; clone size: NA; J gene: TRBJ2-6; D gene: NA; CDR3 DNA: TGTGCCAGCAGTAGCAAGGCGTCTGGGGCCAACGTCCTGACTTTC; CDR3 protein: CASSSKASGANVLTF
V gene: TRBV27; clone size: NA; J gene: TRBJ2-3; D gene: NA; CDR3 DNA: TGTGCCAGCAGTTACATTGGAGATACGCAGTATTTT; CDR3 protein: CASSYIGDTQYF
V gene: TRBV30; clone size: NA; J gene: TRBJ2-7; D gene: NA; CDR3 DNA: TGTGCCTGGAGTGTCGGTCAGATCTCCTACGAGCAGTACTTC; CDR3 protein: CAWSVGQISYEQYF
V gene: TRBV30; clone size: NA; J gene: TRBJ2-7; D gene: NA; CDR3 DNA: TGTGCCTGGAGTGGGGGACTTAGTTACGAGCAGTACTTC; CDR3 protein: CAWSGGLSYEQYF
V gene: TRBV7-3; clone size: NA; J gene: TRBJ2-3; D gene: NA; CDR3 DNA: TGTGCCAGCAGCTTAACCCCGGGACTTGCAGATACGCAGTATTTT; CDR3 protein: CASSLTPGLADTQYF
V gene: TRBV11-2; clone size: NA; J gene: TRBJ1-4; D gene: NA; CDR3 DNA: TGTGCCAGCAGCTTTTTGACGGGATCGATCCTTGAAAAACTGTTTTTT; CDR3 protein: CASSFLTGSILEKLFF
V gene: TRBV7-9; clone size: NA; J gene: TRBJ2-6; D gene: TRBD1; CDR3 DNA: TGTGCCAGCAGCTTACAGGGGGCTGGGGCCAACGTCCTGACTTTC; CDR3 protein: CASSLQGAGANVLTF
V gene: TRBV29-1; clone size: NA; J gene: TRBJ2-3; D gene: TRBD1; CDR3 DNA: TGCAGCGTGAGGGGGCAGGGCCAAGATACGCAGTATTTT; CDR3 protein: CSVRGQGQDTQYF
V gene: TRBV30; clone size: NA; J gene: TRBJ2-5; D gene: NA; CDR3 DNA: TGTGCCTGGAGTCAGGGGGAGACCCAGTACTTC; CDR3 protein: CAWSQGETQYF
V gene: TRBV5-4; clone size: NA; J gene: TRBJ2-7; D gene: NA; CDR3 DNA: TGTGCCAGCAGCTTGGGACTAAACATTTCCGAGCAGTACTTC; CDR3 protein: CASSLGLNISEQYF
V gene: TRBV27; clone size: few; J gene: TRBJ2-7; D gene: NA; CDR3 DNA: TGTGCCAGCAGGAAGGGCTACGAGCAGTACTTC; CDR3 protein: CASRKGYEQYF
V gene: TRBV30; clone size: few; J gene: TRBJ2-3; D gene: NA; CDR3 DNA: TGTGCCTGGAGTGTAATTTCAGATACGCAGTATTTT; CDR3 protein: CAWSVISDTQYF
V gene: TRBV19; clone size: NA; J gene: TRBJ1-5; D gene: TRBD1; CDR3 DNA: TGTGCCAGTACTGACAGGGTTGGCAATCAGCCCCAGCATTTT; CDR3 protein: CASTDRVGNQPQHF
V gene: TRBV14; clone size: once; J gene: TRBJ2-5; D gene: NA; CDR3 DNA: TGTGCCAGCAGCCAAAGACGATGGAGCCAAGAGACCCAGTACTTC; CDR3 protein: CASSQRRWSQETQYF
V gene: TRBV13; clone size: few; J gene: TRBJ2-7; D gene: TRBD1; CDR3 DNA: TGTGCCAGCTCCCGGGACAGCTACGAGCAGTACTTC; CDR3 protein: CASSRDSYEQYF
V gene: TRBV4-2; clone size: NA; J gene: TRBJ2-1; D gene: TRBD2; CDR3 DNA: TGTGCCAGCAGCCAAGCTGAGCGGGAGCCCCACAATGAGCAGTTCTTC; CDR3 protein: CASSQAEREPHNEQFF
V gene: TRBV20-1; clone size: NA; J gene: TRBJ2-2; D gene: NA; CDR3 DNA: TGCAGTGCTAGTGACAGACGGAACACCGGGGAGCTGTTTTTT; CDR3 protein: CSASDRRNTGELFF
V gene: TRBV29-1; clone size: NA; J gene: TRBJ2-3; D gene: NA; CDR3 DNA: TGCAGCGTTGAACCCGTCAGGGGAGGGACAGATACGCAGTATTTT; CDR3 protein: CSVEPVRGGTDTQYF
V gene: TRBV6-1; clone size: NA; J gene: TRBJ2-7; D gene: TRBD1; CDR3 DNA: TGTGCCAGCAGTAAGGGCCTCGGGACAGTGGGGAGTGGGCAGTACTTC; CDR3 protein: CASSKGLGTVGSGQYF
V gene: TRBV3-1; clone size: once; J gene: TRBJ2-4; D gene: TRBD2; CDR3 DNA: TGTGCCAGCAGCCAAACAGCGGGAGCAGCCAAAAACATTCAGTACTTC; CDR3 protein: CASSQTAGAAKNIQYF
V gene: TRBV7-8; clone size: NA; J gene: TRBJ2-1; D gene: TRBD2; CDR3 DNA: TGTGCCAGCAGCTTAGAGGCTAGCGGGAAGGCATTCTTC; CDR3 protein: CASSLEASGKAFF
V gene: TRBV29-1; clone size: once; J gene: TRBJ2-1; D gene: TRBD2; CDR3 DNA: TGCAGCGTTGATCTAGCGGGGTCAATTTACTCCTACAATGAGCAGTTCTTC; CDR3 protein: CSVDLAGSIYSYNEQFF